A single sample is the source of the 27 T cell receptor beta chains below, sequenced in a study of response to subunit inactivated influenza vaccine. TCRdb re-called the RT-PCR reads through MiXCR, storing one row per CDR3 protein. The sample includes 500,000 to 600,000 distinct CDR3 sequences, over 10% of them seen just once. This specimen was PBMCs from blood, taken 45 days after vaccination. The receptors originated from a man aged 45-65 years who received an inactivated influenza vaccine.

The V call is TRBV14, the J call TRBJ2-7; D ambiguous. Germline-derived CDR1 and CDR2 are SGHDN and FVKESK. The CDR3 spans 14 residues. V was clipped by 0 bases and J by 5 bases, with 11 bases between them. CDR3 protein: CASSQDLSADEQYF. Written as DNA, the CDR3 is TGTGCCAGCAGCCAAGATTTAAGTGCTGACGAGCAGTACTTC.

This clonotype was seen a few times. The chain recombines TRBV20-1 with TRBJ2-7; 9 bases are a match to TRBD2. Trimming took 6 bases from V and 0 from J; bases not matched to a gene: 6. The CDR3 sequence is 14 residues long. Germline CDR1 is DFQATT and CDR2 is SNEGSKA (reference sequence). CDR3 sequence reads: CSAIAGEASYEQYF. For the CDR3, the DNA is TGCAGTGCCATAGCGGGGGAGGCCTCCTACGAGCAGTACTTC.

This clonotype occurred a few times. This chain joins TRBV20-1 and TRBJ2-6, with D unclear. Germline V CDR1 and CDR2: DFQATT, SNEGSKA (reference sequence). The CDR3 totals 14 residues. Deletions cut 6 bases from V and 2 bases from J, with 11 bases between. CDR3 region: CSARSRAGANVLTF. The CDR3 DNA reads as TGCAGTGCCAGGTCCCGGGCTGGGGCCAACGTCCTGACTTTC.

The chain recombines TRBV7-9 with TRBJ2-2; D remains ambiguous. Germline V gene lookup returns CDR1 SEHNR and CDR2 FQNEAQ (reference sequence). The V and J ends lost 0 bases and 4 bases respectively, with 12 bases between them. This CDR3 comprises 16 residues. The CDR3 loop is CASSLAWARSTGELFF. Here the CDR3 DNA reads TGTGCCAGCAGCTTAGCGTGGGCACGATCCACCGGGGAGCTGTTTTTT. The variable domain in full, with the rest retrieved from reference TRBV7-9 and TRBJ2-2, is DTGVSQNPRHKITKRGQNVTFRCDPISEHNRLYWYRQTLGQGPEFLTYFQNEAQLEKSRLLSDRFSAERPKGSFSTLEIQRTEQGDSAMYLCASSLAWARSTGELFFGEGSRLTVL.

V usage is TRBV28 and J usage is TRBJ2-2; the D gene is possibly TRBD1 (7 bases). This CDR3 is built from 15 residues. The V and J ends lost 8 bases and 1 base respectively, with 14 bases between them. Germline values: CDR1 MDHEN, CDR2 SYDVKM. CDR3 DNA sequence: TGTGCCAGCGACCAGGGGGGACTGAACACCGGGGAGCTGTTTTTT. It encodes CASDQGGLNTGELFF.

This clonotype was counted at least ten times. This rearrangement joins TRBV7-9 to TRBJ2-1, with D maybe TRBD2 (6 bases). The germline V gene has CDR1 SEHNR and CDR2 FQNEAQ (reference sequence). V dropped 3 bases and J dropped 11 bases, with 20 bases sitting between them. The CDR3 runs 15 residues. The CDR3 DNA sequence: TGTGCCAGCAGCTTCGCCGGGAGTCGAGCCACGAAGCAGTTCTTC. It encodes CASSFAGSRATKQFF. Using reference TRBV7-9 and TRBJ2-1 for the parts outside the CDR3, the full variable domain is DTGVSQNPRHKITKRGQNVTFRCDPISEHNRLYWYRQTLGQGPEFLTYFQNEAQLEKSRLLSDRFSAERPKGSFSTLEIQRTEQGDSAMYLCASSFAGSRATKQFFGPGTRLTVL.

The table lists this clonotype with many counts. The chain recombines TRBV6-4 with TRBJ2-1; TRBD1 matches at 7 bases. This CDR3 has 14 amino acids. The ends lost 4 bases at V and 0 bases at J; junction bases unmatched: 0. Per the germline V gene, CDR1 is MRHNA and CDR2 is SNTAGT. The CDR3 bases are TGTGCCAGCAGTGGGGACAGCTCCTACAATGAGCAGTTCTTC. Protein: CASSGDSSYNEQFF.

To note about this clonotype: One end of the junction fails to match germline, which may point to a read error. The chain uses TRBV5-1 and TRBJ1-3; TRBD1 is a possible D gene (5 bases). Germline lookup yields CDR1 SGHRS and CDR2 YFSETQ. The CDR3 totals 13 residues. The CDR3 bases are TGCGCCACCTCGGGGGACTCTGGAATCACCATATATTTT. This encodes CATSGDSGITIYF.

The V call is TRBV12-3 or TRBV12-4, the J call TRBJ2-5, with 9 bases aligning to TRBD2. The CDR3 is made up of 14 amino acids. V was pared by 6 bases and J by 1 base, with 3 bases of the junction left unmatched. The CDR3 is CASRSGGSQETQYF. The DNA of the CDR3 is TGTGCCAGCAGGAGCGGGGGGTCCCAAGAGACCCAGTACTTC.

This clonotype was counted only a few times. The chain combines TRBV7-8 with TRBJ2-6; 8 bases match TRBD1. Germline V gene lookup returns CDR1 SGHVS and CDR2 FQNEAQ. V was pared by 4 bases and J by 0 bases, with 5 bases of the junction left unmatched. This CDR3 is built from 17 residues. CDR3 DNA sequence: TGTGCCAGCAGCTCGGACAGGGTTGGCTCTGGGGCCAACGTCCTGACTTTC. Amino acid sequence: CASSSDRVGSGANVLTF.

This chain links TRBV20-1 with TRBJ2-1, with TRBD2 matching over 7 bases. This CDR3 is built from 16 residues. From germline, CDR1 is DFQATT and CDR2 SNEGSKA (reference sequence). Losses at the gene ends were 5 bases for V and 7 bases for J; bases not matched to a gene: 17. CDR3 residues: CSASQPRAGIENEQFF. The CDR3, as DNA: TGCAGTGCTTCTCAACCCCGAGCGGGAATTGAAAATGAGCAGTTCTTC.

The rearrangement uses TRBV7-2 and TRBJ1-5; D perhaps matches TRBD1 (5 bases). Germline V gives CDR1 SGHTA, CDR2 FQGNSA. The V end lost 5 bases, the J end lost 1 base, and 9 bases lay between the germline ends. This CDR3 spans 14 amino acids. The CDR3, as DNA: TGTGCCAGCAGCACAGGACTAAGCAATCAGCCCCAGCATTTT. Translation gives CASSTGLSNQPQHF.

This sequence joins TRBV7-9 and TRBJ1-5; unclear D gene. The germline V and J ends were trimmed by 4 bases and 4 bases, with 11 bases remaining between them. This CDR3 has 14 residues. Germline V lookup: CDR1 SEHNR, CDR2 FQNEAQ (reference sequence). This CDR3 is CASSSLDGNQPQHF. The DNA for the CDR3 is TGTGCCAGCAGCTCTCTTGACGGGAATCAGCCCCAGCATTTT.

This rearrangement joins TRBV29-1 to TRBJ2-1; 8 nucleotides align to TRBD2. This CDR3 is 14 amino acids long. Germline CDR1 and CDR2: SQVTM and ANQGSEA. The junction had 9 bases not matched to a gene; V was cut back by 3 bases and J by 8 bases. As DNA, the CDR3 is TGCAGCGTTGATCTTCGGGGGGGCCGAGATGAGCAGTTCTTC. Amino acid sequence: CSVDLRGGRDEQFF.

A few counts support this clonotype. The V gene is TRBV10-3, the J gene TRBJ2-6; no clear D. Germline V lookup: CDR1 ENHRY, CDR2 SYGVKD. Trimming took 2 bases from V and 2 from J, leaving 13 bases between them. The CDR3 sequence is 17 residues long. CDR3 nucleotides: TGTGCCATCAGTGAGACATTACTCCAGGCTGGGGCCAACGTCCTGACTTTC. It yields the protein CAISETLLQAGANVLTF.

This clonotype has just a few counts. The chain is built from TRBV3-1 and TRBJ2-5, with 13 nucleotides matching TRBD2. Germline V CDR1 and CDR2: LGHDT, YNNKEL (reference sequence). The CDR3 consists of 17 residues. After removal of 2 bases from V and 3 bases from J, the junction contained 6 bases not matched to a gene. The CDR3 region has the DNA TGTGCCAGCAGCCAACCTCAAGGGACTAGCGGGAAAGAGACCCAGTACTTC. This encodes CASSQPQGTSGKETQYF.

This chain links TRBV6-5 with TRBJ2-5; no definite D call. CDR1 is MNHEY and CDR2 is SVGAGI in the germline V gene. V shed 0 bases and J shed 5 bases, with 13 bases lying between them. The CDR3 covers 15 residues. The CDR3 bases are TGTGCCAGCAGTTACTCGGCAACGGGCCGGGAGACCCAGTACTTC. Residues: CASSYSATGRETQYF.

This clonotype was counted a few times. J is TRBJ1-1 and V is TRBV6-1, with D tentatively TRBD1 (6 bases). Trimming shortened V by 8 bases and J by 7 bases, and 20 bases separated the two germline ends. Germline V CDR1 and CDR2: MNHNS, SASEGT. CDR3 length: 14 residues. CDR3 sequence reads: CASGEDSLGGEAFF. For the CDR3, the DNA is TGTGCCAGCGGAGAGGACAGCTTGGGCGGTGAAGCTTTCTTT.

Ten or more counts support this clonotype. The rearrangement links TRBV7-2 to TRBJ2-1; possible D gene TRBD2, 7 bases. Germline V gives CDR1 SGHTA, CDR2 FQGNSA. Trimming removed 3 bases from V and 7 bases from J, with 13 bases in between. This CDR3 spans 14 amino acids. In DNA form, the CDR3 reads TGTGCCAGCAGCTTGGGGGGGGCTCGGAATGAGCAGTTCTTC. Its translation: CASSLGGARNEQFF. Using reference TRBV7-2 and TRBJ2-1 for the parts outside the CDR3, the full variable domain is GAGVSQSPSNKVTEKGKDVELRCDPISGHTALYWYRQSLGQGLEFLIYFQGNSAPDKSGLPSDRFSAERTGGSVSTLTIQRTQQEDSAVYLCASSLGGARNEQFFGPGTRLTVL.

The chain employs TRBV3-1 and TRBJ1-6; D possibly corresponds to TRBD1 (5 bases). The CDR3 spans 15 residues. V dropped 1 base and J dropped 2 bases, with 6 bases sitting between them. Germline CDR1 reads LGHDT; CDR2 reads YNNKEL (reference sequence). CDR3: CASSQAGTYNSPLHF. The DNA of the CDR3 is TGTGCCAGCAGCCAAGCAGGGACCTATAATTCACCCCTCCACTTT.

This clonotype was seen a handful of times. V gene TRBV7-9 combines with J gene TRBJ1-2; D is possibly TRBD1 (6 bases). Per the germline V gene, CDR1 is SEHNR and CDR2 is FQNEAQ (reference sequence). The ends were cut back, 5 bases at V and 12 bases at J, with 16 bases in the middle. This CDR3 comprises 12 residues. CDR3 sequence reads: CASSPVPGADTF. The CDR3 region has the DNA TGTGCCAGCAGCCCTGTTCCGGGGGCGGACACCTTC.

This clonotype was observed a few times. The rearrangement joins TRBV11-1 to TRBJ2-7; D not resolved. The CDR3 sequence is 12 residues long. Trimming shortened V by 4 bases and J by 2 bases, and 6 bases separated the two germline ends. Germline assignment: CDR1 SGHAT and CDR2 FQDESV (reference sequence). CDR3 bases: TGTGCCAGCAGCTCCGCAACCTACGAGCAGTACTTC. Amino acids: CASSSATYEQYF.

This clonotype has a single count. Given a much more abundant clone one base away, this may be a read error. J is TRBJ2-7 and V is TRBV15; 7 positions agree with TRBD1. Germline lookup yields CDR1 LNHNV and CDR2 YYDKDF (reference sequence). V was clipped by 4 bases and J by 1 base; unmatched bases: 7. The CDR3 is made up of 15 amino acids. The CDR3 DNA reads TGTGCCACCAGCACCGACAGGGAGACATCCTACGAGCAGTACTTC. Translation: CATSTDRETSYEQYF.

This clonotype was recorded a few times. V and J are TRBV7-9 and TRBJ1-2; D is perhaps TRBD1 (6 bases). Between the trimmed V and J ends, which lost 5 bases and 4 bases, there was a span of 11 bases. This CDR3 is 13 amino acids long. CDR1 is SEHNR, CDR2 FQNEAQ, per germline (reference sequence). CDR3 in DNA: TGTGCCAGCAGCCAGGACAGCGGCTATGGCTACACCTTC. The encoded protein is CASSQDSGYGYTF.

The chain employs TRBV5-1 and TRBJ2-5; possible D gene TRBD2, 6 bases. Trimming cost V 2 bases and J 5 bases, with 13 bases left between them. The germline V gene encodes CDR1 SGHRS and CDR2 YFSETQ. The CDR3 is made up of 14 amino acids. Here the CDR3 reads CASSFSASEETQYF. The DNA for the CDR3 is TGCGCCAGCAGCTTCTCTGCTAGCGAGGAGACCCAGTACTTC.

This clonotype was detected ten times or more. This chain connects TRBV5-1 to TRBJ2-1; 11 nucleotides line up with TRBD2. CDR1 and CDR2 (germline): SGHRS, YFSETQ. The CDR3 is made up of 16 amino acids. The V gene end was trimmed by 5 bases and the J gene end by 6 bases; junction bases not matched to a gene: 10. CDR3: CASSSSTSGTLNEQFF. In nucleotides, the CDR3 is TGCGCCAGCAGTTCCTCGACTAGCGGGACCCTCAATGAGCAGTTCTTC. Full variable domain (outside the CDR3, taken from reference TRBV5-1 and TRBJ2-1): KAGVTQTPRYLIKTRGQQVTLSCSPISGHRSVSWYQQTPGQGLQFLFEYFSETQRNKGNFPGRFSGRQFSNSRSEMNVSTLELGDSALYLCASSSSTSGTLNEQFFGPGTRLTVL.

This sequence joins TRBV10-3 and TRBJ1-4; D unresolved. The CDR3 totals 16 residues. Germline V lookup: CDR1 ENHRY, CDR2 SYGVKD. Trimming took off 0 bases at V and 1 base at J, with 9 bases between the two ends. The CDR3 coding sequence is TGTGCCATCAGTGAGTCGGGCGGCAGAACTAATGAAAAACTGTTTTTT. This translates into CAISESGGRTNEKLFF.